This TCR beta chain was identified during a study of spatial heterogeneity in lung cancer. Whole-study context: Consistently, beta-chain sequences turned up in larger numbers than alpha-chain sequences did. Each distinct TCR and UMI combination averaged more than ten appearances in raw reads.

Study-wide findings and caveats: Expanded tumor TCRs that were ubiquitous appeared in blood more at resection than follow-up.

TCRdb analysed the 5' RACE reads with MiXCR anew, one entry per CDR3 protein. The sample yields around 60,000 distinct CDR3 sequences, 8.4% seen once. Time point here: sample taken at primary tumor resection. Sequencing was performed on whole RNA extracted from tumor and nontumor lung tissue, or from frozen PBMC, and the material was left unsorted. From germline, CDR1 is LNHNV and CDR2 YYDKDF (reference sequence). The V and J ends lost 0 bases and 4 bases, in that order; junction bases with no gene match: 2. The CDR3 is 14 residues long. As concerns this clonotype: Its antigen is currently unknown.

Sequences were derived from PBMCs, sampled at surgery. The clonotype comes from a female donor with early-stage non-small cell lung cancer. The V gene is TRBV15, the J gene TRBJ2-5; 7 bases fit TRBD1. The CDR3 region is CATSREGGGETQYF. The CDR3 DNA follows: TGTGCCACCAGCAGAGAAGGGGGCGGAGAGACCCAGTACTTC.